One sample yielded the 15 T cell receptor beta chains listed below, sequenced in a study of shared clonotypes between healthy human individuals. Using immunoSEQ multiplex PCR, the repertoire was profiled, and TCRdb retains in-frame clones only, with some absent. Of under 600,000 clones listed, 97% are singletons. Sequences were obtained from naive CD4+ T cells sorted from blood. This sample's subset: CD45RA+ positively selected. All receptors derive from a woman aged 30 to 39 in good health.

J is TRBJ1-5 and V is TRBV28; D gene unclear. This CDR3 has 17 amino acids. Germline V gene data show CDR1 as MDHEN and CDR2 as SYDVKM. The V gene lost 6 bases and the J gene lost 0 bases, with 18 bases spanning the gap. CDR3 nucleotides: TGTGCCAGCAGAATCCGTCCCCACAGAAATAGCAATCAGCCCCAGCATTTT. It encodes CASRIRPHRNSNQPQHF.

The V call is TRBV28, the J call TRBJ1-6; the D is unclear. Germline-derived CDR1 and CDR2 are MDHEN and SYDVKM. There are 13 residues in the CDR3. The V end was cut by 6 bases, the J end by 7 bases, with 10 bases between. The CDR3 is CASRPRENSPLHF. The CDR3 DNA reads TGTGCCAGCAGGCCGCGGGAGAATTCACCCCTCCACTTT.

The chain is built from TRBV7-2 and TRBJ2-3; 11 bases line up with TRBD1. CDR1 is SGHTA and CDR2 is FQGNSA in the germline V gene. V lost 5 bases to trimming and J lost 4 bases; unmatched junction nucleotides: 5. CDR3 size: 15 residues. CDR3 bases: TGTGCCAGCAGCGCCGGACAGGGGGCGGCAGATACGCAGTATTTT. Protein product: CASSAGQGAADTQYF. Filled out from reference TRBV7-2 and TRBJ2-3, the complete variable domain reads GAGVSQSPSNKVTEKGKDVELRCDPISGHTALYWYRQSLGQGLEFLIYFQGNSAPDKSGLPSDRFSAERTGGSVSTLTIQRTQQEDSAVYLCASSAGQGAADTQYFGPGTRLTVL.

The V and J genes are TRBV2 and TRBJ2-3; TRBD2 agrees at 8 bases. Germline V gene data show CDR1 as SNHLY and CDR2 as FYNNEI. Unmatched junction bases numbered 10, after V lost 11 bases and J lost 3 bases. The CDR3 sequence is 14 residues long. The DNA for the CDR3 is TGTGCCTGCTCTTACGGGAGGGGGACAGATACGCAGTATTTT. Protein product: CACSYGRGTDTQYF. The full variable domain, with the rest looked up from reference TRBV2 and TRBJ2-3, is EPEVTQTPSHQVTQMGQEVILRCVPISNHLYFYWYRQILGQKVEFLVSFYNNEISEKSEIFDDQFSVERPDGSNFTLKIRSTKLEDSAMYFCACSYGRGTDTQYFGPGTRLTVL.

This clone is a singleton in its sample. V gene TRBV7-8 combines with J gene TRBJ1-2; 11 nucleotides agree with TRBD1. Germline-derived CDR1 and CDR2 are SGHVS and FQNEAQ. CDR3 length equals 19 residues. V lost 2 bases, J lost 2 bases, and 13 bases stayed unmatched. CDR3 region: CASSLRTGGVKGSNYGYTF. CDR3 DNA: TGTGCCAGCAGCTTACGGACAGGGGGCGTTAAAGGATCAAACTATGGCTACACCTTC.

The chain couples TRBV7-9 to TRBJ2-1, with a weak D call TRBD2 (6 bases). The CDR3 totals 15 residues. Trimming cost V 5 bases and J 4 bases, with 15 bases left between them. The V gene's germline CDR1 is SEHNR and CDR2 FQNEAQ (reference sequence). Here the CDR3 reads CASSQLAADYNEQFF. The CDR3 coding sequence is TGTGCCAGCAGCCAACTAGCAGCGGATTACAATGAGCAGTTCTTC.

The V call is TRBV18, the J call TRBJ2-3; TRBD1 aligns across 8 bases. J gave up 8 bases and V 1 base, and 2 bases lay outside the gene matches. This CDR3 has 13 amino acids. CDR1 and CDR2 (germline): KGHSH, LQKENI. The CDR3 DNA reads as TGTGCCAGCTCACCACAGGACAGGGTTACGCAGTATTTT. This translates into CASSPQDRVTQYF.

J is TRBJ2-2 and V is TRBV6-1, with a weak D call TRBD1 (6 bases). CDR3 size: 14 residues. CDR1 is MNHNS, CDR2 SASEGT, per germline. V was shortened by 6 bases and J by 3 bases, with 11 bases between the two germline ends. The CDR3 loop is CASRRDIYTGELFF. CDR3 in DNA: TGTGCCAGCAGACGGGACATTTACACCGGGGAGCTGTTTTTT.

The chain couples TRBV5-4 to TRBJ2-5; 12 bases are shared with TRBD2. The CDR3 length is 16 residues. V shed 3 bases, J shed 3 bases, and the junction held 6 bases outside the gene matches. Germline V gives CDR1 SGHNT, CDR2 YYREEE (reference sequence). Written as DNA, the CDR3 is TGTGCCAGCAGCTACCGACTAGCGGGAGTGGAAGAGACCCAGTACTTC. This translates into CASSYRLAGVEETQYF.

The chain carries TRBV6-1 and TRBJ1-5, with 7 bases that match TRBD1. The CDR3 extends over 15 amino acids. V lost 6 bases and J lost 2; bases outside the gene matches: 7. Germline-derived CDR1 and CDR2 are MNHNS and SASEGT. The CDR3 protein is CASRKGANGNQPQHF. DNA for the CDR3: TGTGCCAGCAGGAAGGGGGCGAACGGCAATCAGCCCCAGCATTTT.

J is TRBJ2-7 and V is TRBV2, with D maybe TRBD2 (5 bases). The germline V gene has CDR1 SNHLY and CDR2 FYNNEI. Trimming pared 6 bases from V and 0 bases from J, leaving 18 bases between. The CDR3 contains 16 residues. The CDR3 sequence is CASRTSGPGSSYEQYF. The CDR3 DNA is TGTGCCAGCAGGACCTCGGGCCCGGGGAGCTCCTACGAGCAGTACTTC. Using reference TRBV2 and TRBJ2-7 for the parts outside the CDR3, the full variable domain is EPEVTQTPSHQVTQMGQEVILRCVPISNHLYFYWYRQILGQKVEFLVSFYNNEISEKSEIFDDQFSVERPDGSNFTLKIRSTKLEDSAMYFCASRTSGPGSSYEQYFGPGTRLTVT.

The V and J genes are TRBV4-1 and TRBJ2-1; 7 bases are a match to TRBD1. This CDR3 comprises 16 residues. Germline CDR1 MGHRA, CDR2 YSYEKL. Germline trimming cut 0 bases from V and 9 bases from J; bases unmatched to any gene: 11. CDR3 sequence reads: CASSQESGTAGVEQFF. CDR3 in DNA: TGCGCCAGCAGCCAAGAGTCCGGGACAGCTGGTGTTGAGCAGTTCTTC.

The rearrangement joins TRBV6-6 to TRBJ2-5; 8 bases are a match to TRBD2. CDR1 is MNHNY and CDR2 is SVGAGI in the germline V gene (reference sequence). V was clipped by 0 bases and J by 5 bases; unmatched bases: 5. The CDR3 is 15 amino acids. This CDR3 reads CASSYSAGGVETQYF. The CDR3 DNA follows: TGTGCCAGCAGTTACTCGGCGGGAGGAGTGGAGACCCAGTACTTC.

The chain combines TRBV4-1 with TRBJ2-1; D remains ambiguous. Between the trimmed V and J ends, which lost 0 bases and 0 bases, there was a span of 18 bases. Germline values: CDR1 MGHRA, CDR2 YSYEKL. The CDR3 length is 19 residues. CDR3 in amino acids: CASSQDRNSDLSSYNEQFF. CDR3 in DNA: TGCGCCAGCAGCCAAGATAGGAACAGCGACCTAAGCTCCTACAATGAGCAGTTCTTC.

The V gene is TRBV29-1, the J gene TRBJ2-1; 12 bases are a match to TRBD2. The CDR3 contains 14 residues. Germline V CDR1 and CDR2: SQVTM, ANQGSEA. After removal of 4 bases from V and 7 bases from J, the junction contained 5 bases not matched to a gene. CDR3 coding DNA: TGCAGCGTTGGTCAACTAGCGGGAGGTAATGAGCAGTTCTTC. Amino acid sequence: CSVGQLAGGNEQFF.